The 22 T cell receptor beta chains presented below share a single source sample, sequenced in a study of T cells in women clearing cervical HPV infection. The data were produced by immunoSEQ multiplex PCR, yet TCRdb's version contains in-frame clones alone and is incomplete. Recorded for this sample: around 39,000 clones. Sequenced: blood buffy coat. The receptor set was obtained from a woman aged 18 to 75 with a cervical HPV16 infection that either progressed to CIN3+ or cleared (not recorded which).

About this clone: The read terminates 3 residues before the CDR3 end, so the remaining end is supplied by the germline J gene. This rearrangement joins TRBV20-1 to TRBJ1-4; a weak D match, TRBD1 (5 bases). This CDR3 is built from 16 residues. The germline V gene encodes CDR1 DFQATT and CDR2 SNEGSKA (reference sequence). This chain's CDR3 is CSARDYLQAYNSPLFF. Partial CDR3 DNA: TGCAGTGCTAGAGATTACCTACAGGCCTATAATTCACCA.

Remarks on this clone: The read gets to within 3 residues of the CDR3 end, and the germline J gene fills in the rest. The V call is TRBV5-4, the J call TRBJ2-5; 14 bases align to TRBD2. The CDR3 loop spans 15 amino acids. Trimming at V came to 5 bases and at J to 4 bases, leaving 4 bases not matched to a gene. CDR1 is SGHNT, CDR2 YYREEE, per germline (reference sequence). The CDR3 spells CASSQGLAGGETQYF. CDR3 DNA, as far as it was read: TGTGCCAGCAGTCAAGGACTAGCGGGGGGAGAGACC.

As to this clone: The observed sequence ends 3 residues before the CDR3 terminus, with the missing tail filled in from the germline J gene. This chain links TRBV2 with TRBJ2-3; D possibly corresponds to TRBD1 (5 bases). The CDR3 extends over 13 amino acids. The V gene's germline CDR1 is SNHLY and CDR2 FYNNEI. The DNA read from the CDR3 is TGTGCCAGCAGCCCGGACAACCAAGAGACG. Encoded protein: CASSPDNQET. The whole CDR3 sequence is CASSPDNQETQYF.

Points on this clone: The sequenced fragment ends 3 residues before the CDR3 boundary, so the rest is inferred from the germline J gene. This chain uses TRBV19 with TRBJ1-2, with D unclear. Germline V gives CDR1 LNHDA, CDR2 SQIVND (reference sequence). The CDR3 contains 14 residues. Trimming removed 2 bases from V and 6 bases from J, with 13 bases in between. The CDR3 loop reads CASSIPNRRDGYTF. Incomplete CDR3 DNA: TGTGCCAGTAGTATACCCAACCGAAGGGATGGC.

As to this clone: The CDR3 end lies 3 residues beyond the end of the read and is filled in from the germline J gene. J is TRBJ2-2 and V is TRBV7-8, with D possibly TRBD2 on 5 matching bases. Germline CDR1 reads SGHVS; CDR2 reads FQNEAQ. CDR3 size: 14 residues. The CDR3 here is CASSSTKAGSPLFF. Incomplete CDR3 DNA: TGTGCCAGCTCATCTACCAAGGCGGGCTCACCG.

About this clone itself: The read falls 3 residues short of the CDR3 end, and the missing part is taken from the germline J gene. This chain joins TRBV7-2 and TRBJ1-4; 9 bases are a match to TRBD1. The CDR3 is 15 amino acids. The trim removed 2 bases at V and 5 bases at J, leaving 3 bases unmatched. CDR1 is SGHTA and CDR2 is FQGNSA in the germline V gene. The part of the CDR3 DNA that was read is TGTGCCAGCAGCTTAATGGGGACAGGGAATGAAAAA. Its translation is CASSLMGTGNEK. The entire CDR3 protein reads CASSLMGTGNEKLFF. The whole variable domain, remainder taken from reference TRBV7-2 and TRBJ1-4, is GAGVSQSPSNKVTEKGKDVELRCDPISGHTALYWYRQSLGQGLEFLIYFQGNSAPDKSGLPSDRFSAERTGGSVSTLTIQRTQQEDSAVYLCASSLMGTGNEKLFFGSGTQLSVL.

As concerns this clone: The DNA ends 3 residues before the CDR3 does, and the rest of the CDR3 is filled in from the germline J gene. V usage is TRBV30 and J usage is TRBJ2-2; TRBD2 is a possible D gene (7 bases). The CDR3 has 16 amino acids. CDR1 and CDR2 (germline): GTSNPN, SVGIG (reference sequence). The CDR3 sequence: CAWNPVEGGPNEKLFF. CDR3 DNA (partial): TGTGCCTGGAACCCTGTTGAGGGGGGGCCTAATGAAAAG.

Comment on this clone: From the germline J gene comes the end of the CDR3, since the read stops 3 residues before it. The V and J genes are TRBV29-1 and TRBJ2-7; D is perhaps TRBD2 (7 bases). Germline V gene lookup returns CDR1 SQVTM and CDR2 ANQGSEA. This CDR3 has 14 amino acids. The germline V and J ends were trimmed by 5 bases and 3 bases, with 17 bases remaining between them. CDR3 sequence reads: CSVLGAGEGYEQYF. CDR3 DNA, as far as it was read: TGCAGCGTTCTGGGGGCAGGGGAGGGCTACGAG.

CDR3 DNA (partial): TGCAGTGCTCTTCCCTCGCTCAACAGGGCAGATACG. Translation: CSALPSLNRADT. In full, the CDR3 is CSALPSLNRADTQYF. This sequence joins TRBV20-1 and TRBJ2-3; perhaps TRBD1 as D (6 bases). The CDR3 is cut off 3 residues early in the read; its end comes from the germline J gene. Per the germline V gene, CDR1 is DFQATT and CDR2 is SNEGSKA (reference sequence). CDR3 length: 15 amino acids. V was shortened by 5 bases and J by 4 bases, with 19 bases between the two germline ends.

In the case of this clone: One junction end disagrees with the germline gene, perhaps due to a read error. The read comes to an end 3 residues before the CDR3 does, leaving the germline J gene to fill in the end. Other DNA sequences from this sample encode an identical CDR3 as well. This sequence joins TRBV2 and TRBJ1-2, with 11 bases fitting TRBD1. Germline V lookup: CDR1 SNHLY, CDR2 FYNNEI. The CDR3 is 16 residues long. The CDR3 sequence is CASSEGRTGGANGYTF. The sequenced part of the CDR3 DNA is TGTGCCAGCAGTGAAGGGCGGACAGGGGGCGCCAATGGT.

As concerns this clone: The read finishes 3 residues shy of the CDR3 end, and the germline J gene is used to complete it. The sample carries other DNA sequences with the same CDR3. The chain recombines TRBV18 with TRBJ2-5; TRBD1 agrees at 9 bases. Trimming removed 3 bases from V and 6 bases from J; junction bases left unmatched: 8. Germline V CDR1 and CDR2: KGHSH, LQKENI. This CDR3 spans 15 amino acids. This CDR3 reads CASSPGQGIGKTQYF. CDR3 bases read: TGTGCCAGCTCACCGGGACAGGGAATCGGAAAGACC.

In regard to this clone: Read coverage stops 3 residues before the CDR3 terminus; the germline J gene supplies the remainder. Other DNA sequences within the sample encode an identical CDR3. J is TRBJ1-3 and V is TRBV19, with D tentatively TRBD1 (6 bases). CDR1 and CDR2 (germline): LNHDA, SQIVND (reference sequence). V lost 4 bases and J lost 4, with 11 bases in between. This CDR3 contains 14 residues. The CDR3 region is CASSTGGGGNTIYF. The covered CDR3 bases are TGTGCCAGTAGTACCGGAGGGGGAGGAAACACC. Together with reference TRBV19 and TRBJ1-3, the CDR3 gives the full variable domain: DGGITQSPKYLFRKEGQNVTLSCEQNLNHDAMYWYRQDPGQGLRLIYYSQIVNDFQKGDIAEGYSVSREKKESFPLTVTSAQKNPTAFYLCASSTGGGGNTIYFGEGSWLTVV.

Partial CDR3 DNA: TGTGCCAGCAGCTTTGGGCCTACAGATACG. Its protein product is CASSFGPTDT. The CDR3 as a whole reads CASSFGPTDTQYF. V is TRBV5-8 and J is TRBJ2-3; no reliable D call. The read stops 3 residues short of the end of the CDR3; the missing end is completed from the germline J gene. V shed 2 bases and J shed 3 bases, with 7 bases lying between them. The V gene's germline CDR1 is SGHTS and CDR2 YDEGEE. CDR3 length equals 13 residues.

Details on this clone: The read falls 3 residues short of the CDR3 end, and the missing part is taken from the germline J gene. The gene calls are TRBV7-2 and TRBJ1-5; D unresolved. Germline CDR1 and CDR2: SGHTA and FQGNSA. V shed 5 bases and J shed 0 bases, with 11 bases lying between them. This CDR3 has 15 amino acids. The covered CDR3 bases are TGTGCCAGCAGCCCCGGTGTCACTAGCAATCAGCCC. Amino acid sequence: CASSPGVTSNQP. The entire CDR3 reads CASSPGVTSNQPQHF.

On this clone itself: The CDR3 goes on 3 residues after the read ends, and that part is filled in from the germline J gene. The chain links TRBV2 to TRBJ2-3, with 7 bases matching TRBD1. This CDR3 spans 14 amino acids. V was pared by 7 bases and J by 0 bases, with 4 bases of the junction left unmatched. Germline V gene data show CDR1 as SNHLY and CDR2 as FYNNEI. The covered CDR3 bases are TGTGCCAGCAAGGGACAGATTAGCACAGATACG. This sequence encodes CASKGQISTDT. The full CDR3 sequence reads CASKGQISTDTQYF. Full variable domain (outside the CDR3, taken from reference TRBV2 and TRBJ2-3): EPEVTQTPSHQVTQMGQEVILRCVPISNHLYFYWYRQILGQKVEFLVSFYNNEISEKSEIFDDQFSVERPDGSNFTLKIRSTKLEDSAMYFCASKGQISTDTQYFGPGTRLTVL.

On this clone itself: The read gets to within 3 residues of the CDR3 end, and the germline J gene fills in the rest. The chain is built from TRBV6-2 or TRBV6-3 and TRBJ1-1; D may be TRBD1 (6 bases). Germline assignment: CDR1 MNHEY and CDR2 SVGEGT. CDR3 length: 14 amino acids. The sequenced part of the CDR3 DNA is TGTGCCAGCAGCTCCTCGACTAGCGGGGGGCGA. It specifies CASSSSTSGGR. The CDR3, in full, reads CASSSSTSGGRAFF.

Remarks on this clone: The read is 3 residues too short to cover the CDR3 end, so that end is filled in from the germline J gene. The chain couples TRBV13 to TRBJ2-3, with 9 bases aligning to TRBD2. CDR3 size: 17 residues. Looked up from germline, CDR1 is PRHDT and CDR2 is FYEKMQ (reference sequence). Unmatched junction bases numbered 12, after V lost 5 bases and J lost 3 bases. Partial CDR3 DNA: TGTGCCAGCAGCCGAACTTTGGCGGGGGGGCCAACAGATACG. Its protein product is CASSRTLAGGPTDT. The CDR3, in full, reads CASSRTLAGGPTDTQYF.

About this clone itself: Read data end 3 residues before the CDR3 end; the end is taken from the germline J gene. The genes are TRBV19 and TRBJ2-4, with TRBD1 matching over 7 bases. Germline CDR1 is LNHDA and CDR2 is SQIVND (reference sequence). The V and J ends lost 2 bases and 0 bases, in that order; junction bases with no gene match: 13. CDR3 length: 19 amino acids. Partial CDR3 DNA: TGTGCCAGTAGTATAACCGGGACAGAGAAGTATTTAGCCAAAAACATT. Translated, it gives CASSITGTEKYLAKNI. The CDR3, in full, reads CASSITGTEKYLAKNIQYF.

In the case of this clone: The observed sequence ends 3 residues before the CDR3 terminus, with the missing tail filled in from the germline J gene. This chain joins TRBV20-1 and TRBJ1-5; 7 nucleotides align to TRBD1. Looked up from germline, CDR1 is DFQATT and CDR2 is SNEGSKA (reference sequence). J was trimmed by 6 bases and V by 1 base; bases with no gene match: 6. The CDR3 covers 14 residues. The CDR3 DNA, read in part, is TGCAGTGCTAGAGGTCAGGGGGTGATTCAGCCC. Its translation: CSARGQGVIQP. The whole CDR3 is CSARGQGVIQPQHF.

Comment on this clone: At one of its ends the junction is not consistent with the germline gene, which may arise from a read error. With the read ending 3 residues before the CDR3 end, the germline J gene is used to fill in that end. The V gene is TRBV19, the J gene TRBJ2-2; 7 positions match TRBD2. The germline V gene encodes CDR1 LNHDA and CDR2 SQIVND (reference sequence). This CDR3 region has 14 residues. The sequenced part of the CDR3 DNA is TGTGCCAGTAGTATTCGGGACCCTGGGGGGGTG. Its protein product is CASSIRDPGGV. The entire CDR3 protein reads CASSIRDPGGVLFF.

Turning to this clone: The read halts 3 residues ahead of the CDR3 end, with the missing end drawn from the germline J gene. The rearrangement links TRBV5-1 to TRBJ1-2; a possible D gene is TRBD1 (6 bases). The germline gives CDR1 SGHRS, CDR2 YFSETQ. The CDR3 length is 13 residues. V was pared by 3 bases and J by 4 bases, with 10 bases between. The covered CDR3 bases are TGCGCCAGCAGCTCCACAGGGACCTATGGC. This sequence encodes CASSSTGTYG. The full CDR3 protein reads CASSSTGTYGYTF.

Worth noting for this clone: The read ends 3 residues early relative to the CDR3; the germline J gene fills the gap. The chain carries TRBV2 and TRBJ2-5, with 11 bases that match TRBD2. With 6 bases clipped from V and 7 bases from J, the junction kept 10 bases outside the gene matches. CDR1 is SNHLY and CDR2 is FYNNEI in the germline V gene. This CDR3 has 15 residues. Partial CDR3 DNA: TGTGCCAGCAGCGTTAGCGGGGGGGCGAGCGCGACC. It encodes CASSVSGGASAT. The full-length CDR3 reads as CASSVSGGASATQYF.